This TCR beta chain was obtained from a study of T cells in Graves' hyperthyroidism and ophthalmopathy (dated by TCRdb to between 2018 and 2020). In the study overall: Peripheral blood was collected at initial diagnosis, before any treatment. According to the paper, TCR Vbeta CDR3 sequencing was carried out on about 140 peripheral blood samples, which came from 40 to 45 ophthalmopathy, about 75 hyperthyroidism and around 17 progressor patients. In addition, the study compared T-cell repertoires in thyroid tissue and in blood from about six Graves' hyperthyroidism patients. For training and testing, the 100 or so patients in the discovery cohort were randomly divided in a 7:3 ratio. To identify distinguishing TCR V-J signatures, a discovery cohort of about 95 patients was used, comprising some 45 with Graves' ophthalmopathy and 57 with stable Graves' hyperthyroidism. After sampling, hyperthyroidism patients received methimazole starting at 30 mg daily, and ophthalmopathy patients received high-dose intravenous methylprednisolone. Prospective prediction of ophthalmopathy was tested in an independent validation cohort of 18 to 20 hyperthyroidism patients and 17 patients who later progressed to ophthalmopathy. The paper's findings and limits, for the study overall: Ophthalmopathy was separated from stable hyperthyroidism by a 13 V-J signature model, with 85% to 90% sensitivity and roughly 84% specificity obtained in cross-validation and 80%/75% obtained in testing. In validation, the model predicted progression to ophthalmopathy a median of 6.5 months before onset, with approximately 71% sensitivity and about 72% specificity. Blood samples also contained most of the expanded thyroid clonotypes (frequency above 0.001), which suggests that blood repertoires may reflect thyroid immune responses. Sample size was not statistically predetermined, and investigators were not blinded to group allocation.

TCR beta CDR3 regions were amplified from RNA transcripts. For the first round of RT-PCR on the TCR CDR3, the HTBI primer set was used together with the Qiagen OneStep RT-PCR kit. A second multiplex PCR round built the libraries, followed by size selection and purification. The libraries were sequenced on an Illumina HiSeq2000 using paired-end 100 bp reads. Processing in the source paper ran as follows. Raw data were processed with SOAPnuke, discarding reads with adapters, uncalled bases, mean Phred below 15, or no exact constant-primer or identifier match. COPE v1.2.5 was used to merge the high-quality paired reads, and each unique nucleotide sequence was defined as a clonotype. MiTCR v1.1 was used to align clonotypes to the IMGT TRBV, TRBD and TRBJ reference segments. The analysis was restricted to V-J combinations with a frequency above 0.0001, which together covered just over 99% of the repertoires. A TCS score was defined as the ratio of F50 (clonal expansion) to E x V (chaos), with BLOSUM62-based TCRdist applied between CDR3 peptides within each V-J. Welch's t-statistics and random forest reduced 500 to 550 V-J features to 10 to 15, which were used in a naive Bayes classifier (R e1071). The public reads were run again by TCRdb, first through fastp at Q25 and then through MiXCR, and only productive beta chains were kept. Under each unique CDR3 protein, matching rows form one entry showing the most common genes and DNA. The V and J calls follow TCRdb's processing rather than the paper's. For this sample there are hundreds of thousands of distinct CDR3 sequences; just under 20% appear just once. About 45% of the sample lies in the top ten.

CDR1 and CDR2, looked up from the germline V gene (reference sequence), are DFQATT and SNEGSKA. Reading from cysteine to phenylalanine, the CDR3 counts 15 amino acids. The entry retains the CDR3 DNA only, 45 bases that are in frame from base 1. V sheds 2 bases and J sheds 6 bases, leaving 20 bases between their ends. Ophthalmopathy patients had moderately to severely active disease, with a Clinical Activity Score of 3 or more, a NOSPECS grade of 4 or more, and a disease duration of less than 3 months. Patients with uncontrolled infections, other autoimmune diseases, pregnancy or lactation were excluded. Diagnoses were established on the basis of clinical symptoms, serum thyroxine and TRAb, thyroid ultrasound, and orbital computed tomography. PBMCs were isolated from about 9.1 ml of fresh peripheral blood by Ficoll-Paque density gradient centrifugation. Total RNA was extracted using Trizol reagent, and RNA quality was assessed on an Agilent 2100 Bioanalyzer.

This clonotype appeared a few times. Its specific antigen is unknown. No base qualities exist here, and no much larger clone lies one base off it. The sequence joins TRBV20-1 to TRBJ2-7; the D gene cannot be resolved reliably. Sequencing input: blood. The source of this sequence is a man aged 35 to 55 with Graves' ophthalmopathy. CDR3 reads: CSARSPEALRSEQYF. Read as DNA, the sequence is TGCAGTGCTAGATCCCCGGAAGCTTTAAGAAGCGAGCAGTACTTC.